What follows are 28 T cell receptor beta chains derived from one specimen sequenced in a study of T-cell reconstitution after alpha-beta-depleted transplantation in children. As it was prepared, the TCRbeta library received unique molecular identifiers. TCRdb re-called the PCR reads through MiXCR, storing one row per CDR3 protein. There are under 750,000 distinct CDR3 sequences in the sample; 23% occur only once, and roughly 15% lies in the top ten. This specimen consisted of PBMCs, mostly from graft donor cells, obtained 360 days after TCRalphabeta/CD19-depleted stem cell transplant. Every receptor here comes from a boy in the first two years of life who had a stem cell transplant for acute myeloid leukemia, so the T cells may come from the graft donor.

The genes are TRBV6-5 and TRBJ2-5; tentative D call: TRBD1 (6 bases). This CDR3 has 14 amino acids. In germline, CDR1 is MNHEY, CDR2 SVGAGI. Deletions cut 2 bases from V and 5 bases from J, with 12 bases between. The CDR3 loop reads CASSYGGYPETQYF. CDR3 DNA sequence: TGTGCCAGCAGTTACGGGGGCTACCCGGAGACCCAGTACTTC.

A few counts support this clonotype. This CDR3 is CASSQAGLRQPQHF. CDR3 nucleotide sequence: TGTGCCAGCAGCCAAGCCGGGCTCAGGCAGCCCCAGCATTTT. The chain is built from TRBV3-1 and TRBJ1-5; D ambiguous. The V gene lost 1 base and the J gene lost 7 bases, with 11 bases spanning the gap. In germline, CDR1 is LGHDT, CDR2 YNNKEL (reference sequence). The CDR3 contains 14 residues.

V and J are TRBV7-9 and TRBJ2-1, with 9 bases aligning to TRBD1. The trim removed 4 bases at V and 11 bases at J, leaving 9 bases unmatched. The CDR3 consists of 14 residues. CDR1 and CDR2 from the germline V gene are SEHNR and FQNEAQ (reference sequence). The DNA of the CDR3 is TGTGCCAGCAGCTACCGGGACAGGGCCCAGCAGCAGTTCTTC. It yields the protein CASSYRDRAQQQFF.

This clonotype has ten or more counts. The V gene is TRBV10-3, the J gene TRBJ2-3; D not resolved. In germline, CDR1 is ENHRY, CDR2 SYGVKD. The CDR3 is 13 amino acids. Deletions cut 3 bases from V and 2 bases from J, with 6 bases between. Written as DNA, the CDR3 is TGTGCCATCAGTGACCGGGCCACAGATACGCAGTATTTT. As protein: CAISDRATDTQYF.

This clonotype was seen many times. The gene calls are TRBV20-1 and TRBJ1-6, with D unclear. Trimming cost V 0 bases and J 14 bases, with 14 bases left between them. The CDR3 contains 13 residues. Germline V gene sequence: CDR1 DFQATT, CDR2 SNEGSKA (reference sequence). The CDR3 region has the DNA TGCAGTGCTAGAGACCCCGGGCCTAAGGCCCTCCACTTT. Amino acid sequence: CSARDPGPKALHF.

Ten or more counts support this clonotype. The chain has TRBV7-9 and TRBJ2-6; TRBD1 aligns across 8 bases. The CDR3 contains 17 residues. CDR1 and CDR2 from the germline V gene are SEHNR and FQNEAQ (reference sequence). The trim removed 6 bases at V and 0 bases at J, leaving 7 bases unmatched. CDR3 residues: CASRQDRVLSGANVLTF. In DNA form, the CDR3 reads TGTGCCAGCAGACAGGACAGGGTTCTCTCTGGGGCCAACGTCCTGACTTTC.

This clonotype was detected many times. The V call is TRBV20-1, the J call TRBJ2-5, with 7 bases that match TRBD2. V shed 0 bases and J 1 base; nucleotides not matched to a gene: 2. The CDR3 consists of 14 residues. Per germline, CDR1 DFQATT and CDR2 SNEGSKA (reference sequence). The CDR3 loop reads CSAREASGQETQYF. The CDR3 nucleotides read TGCAGTGCTAGAGAGGCTAGCGGCCAAGAGACCCAGTACTTC.

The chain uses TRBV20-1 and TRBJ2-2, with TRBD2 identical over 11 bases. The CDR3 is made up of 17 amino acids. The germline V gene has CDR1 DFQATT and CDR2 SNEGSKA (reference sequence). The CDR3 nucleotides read TGCAGCTTTTGGGGCACTAGCGGGGGTACGAACACCGGGGAGCTGTTTTTT. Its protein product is CSFWGTSGGTNTGELFF.

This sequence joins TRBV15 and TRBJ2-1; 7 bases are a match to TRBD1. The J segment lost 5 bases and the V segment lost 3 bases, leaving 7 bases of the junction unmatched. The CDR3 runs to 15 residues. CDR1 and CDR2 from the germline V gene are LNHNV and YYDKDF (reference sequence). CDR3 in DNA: TGTGCCACCAGCAGTCCTCAGGGGGAACACAATGAGCAGTTCTTC. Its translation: CATSSPQGEHNEQFF.

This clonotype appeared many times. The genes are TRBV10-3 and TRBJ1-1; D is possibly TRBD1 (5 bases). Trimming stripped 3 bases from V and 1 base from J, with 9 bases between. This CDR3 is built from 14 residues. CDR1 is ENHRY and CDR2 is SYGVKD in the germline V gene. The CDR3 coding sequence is TGTGCCATCAGTGATCCGACAGAGAACACTGAAGCTTTCTTT. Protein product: CAISDPTENTEAFF.

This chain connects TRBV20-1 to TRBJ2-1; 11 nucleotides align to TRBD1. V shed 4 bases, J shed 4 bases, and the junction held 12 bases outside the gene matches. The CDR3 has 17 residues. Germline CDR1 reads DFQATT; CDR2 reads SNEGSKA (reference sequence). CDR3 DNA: TGCAGTGCTATGTTCACCCGGGGGGACAGGGGGTACAATGAGCAGTTCTTC. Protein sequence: CSAMFTRGDRGYNEQFF.

The CDR3 DNA is TGTGCCAGCAGTTTAACAACAGGGGGGAACACTGAAGCTTTCTTT. It codes for CASSLTTGGNTEAFF. V is TRBV6-5 and J is TRBJ1-1; 8 positions match TRBD1. CDR1 and CDR2 (germline): MNHEY, SVGAGI. The J segment lost 1 base and the V segment lost 4 bases, leaving 5 bases of the junction unmatched. The CDR3 sequence is 15 residues long.

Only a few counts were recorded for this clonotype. The CDR3, as DNA: TGTGCCAGCAGATTTCGGACAGGGGTCTACAATGAGCAGTTCTTC. Translation gives CASRFRTGVYNEQFF. J is TRBJ2-1 and V is TRBV7-2; 9 bases map to TRBD1. This CDR3 is 15 amino acids long. V shed 6 bases and J 3 bases; nucleotides not matched to a gene: 6. CDR1 is SGHTA and CDR2 is FQGNSA in the germline V gene.

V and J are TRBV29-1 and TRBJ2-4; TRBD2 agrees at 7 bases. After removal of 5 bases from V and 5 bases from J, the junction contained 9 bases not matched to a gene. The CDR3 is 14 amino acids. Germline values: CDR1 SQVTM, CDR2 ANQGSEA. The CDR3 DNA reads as TGCAGCGTTTATGGGGGGGGGTGGGAAAACATTCAGTACTTC. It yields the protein CSVYGGGWENIQYF.

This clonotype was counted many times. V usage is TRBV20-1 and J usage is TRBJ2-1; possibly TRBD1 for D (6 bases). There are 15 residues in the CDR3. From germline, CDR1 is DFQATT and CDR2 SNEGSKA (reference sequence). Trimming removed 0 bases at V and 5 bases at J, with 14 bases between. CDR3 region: CSARDPGTSNNEQFF. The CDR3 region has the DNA TGCAGTGCTAGAGACCCCGGGACAAGTAACAATGAGCAGTTCTTC.

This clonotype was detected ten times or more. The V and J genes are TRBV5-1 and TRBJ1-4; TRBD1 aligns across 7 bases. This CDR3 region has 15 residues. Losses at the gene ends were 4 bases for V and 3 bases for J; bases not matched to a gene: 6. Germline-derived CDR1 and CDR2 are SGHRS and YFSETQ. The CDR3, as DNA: TGCGCCAGCAGCACCGGACAGGTTGCTAATGAAAAACTGTTTTTT. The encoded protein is CASSTGQVANEKLFF. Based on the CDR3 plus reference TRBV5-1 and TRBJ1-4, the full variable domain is KAGVTQTPRYLIKTRGQQVTLSCSPISGHRSVSWYQQTPGQGLQFLFEYFSETQRNKGNFPGRFSGRQFSNSRSEMNVSTLELGDSALYLCASSTGQVANEKLFFGSGTQLSVL.

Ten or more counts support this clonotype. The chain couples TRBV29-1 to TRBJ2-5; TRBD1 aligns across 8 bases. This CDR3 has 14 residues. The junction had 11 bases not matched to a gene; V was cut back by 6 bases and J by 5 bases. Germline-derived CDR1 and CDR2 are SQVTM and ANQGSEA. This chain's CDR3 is CSVYDRGVFETQYF. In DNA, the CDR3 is TGCAGCGTATATGACAGGGGTGTCTTCGAGACCCAGTACTTC.

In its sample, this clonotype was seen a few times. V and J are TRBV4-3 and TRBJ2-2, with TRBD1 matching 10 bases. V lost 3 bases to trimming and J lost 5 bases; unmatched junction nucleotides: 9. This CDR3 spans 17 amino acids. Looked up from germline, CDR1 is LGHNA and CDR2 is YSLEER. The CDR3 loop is CASSQLDRGTVTGELFF. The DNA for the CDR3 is TGCGCCAGCAGCCAGCTGGACAGGGGGACGGTTACCGGGGAGCTGTTTTTT.

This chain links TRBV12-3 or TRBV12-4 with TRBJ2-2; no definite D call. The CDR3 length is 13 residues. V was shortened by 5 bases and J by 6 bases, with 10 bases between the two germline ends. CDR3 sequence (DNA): TGTGCCAGCAGTGAGGCGAGAGCCGGGGAGCTGTTTTTT. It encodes CASSEARAGELFF.

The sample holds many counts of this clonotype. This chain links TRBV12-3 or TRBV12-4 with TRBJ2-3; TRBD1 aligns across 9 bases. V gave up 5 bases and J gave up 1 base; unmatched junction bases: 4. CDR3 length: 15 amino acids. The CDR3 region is CASSPGTGRTDTQYF. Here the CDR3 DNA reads TGTGCCAGCAGTCCCGGGACAGGGCGCACAGATACGCAGTATTTT.

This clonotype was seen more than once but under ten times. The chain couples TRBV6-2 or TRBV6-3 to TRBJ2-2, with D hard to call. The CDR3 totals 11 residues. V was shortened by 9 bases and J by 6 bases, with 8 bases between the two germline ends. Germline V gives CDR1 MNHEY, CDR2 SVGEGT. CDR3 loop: CASRRPGELFF. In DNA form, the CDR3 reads TGTGCCAGTCGACGTCCCGGGGAGCTGTTTTTT.

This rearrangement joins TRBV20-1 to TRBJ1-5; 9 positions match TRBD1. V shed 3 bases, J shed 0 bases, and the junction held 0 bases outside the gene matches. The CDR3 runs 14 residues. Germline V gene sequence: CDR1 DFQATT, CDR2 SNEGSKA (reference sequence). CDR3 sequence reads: CSARDRGSNQPQHF. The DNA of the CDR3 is TGCAGTGCTAGGGACAGGGGTAGCAATCAGCCCCAGCATTTT.

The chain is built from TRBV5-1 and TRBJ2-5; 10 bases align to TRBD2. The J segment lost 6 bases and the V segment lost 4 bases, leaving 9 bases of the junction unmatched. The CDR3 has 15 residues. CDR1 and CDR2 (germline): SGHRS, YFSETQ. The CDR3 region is CASSPASGGLQTQYF. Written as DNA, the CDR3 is TGCGCCAGCAGCCCGGCTAGCGGGGGACTTCAGACCCAGTACTTC.

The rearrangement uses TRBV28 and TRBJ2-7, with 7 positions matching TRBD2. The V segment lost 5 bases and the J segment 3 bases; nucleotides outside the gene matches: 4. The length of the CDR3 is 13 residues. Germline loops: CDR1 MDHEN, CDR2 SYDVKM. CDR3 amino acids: CASSSGEIYEQYV. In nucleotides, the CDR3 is TGTGCCAGCAGTAGCGGGGAGATCTACGAGCAGTACGTC.

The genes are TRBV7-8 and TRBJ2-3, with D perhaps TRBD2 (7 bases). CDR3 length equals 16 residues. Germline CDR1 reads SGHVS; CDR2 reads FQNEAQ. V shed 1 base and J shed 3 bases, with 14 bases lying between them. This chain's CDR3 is CASSLVGGASTDTQYF. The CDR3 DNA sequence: TGTGCCAGCAGCTTAGTGGGGGGGGCCTCGACAGATACGCAGTATTTT.

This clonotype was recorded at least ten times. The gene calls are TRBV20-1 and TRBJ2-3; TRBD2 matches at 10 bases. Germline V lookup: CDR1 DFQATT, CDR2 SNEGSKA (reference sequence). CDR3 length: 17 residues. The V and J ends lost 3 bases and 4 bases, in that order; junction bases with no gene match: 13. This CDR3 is CSASSLAGAFTSDTQYF. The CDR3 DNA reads TGCAGTGCTAGTTCGCTAGCGGGGGCTTTTACGTCAGATACGCAGTATTTT.

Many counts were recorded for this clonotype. CDR3 nucleotide sequence: TGCAGCGTCGGCGAGCAGGGAGGGACTGAAGCTTTCTTT. This sequence encodes CSVGEQGGTEAFF. This sequence joins TRBV29-1 and TRBJ1-1; possible D gene TRBD1, 5 bases. The germline V gene encodes CDR1 SQVTM and CDR2 ANQGSEA. This CDR3 has 13 amino acids. V was shortened by 6 bases and J by 5 bases, with 16 bases between the two germline ends.

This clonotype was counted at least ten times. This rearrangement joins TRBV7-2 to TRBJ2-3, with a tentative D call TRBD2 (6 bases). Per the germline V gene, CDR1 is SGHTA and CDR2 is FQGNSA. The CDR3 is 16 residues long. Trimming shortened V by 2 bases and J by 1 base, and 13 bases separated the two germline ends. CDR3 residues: CASSLMRGLRTDTQYF. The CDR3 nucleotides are TGTGCCAGCAGCTTAATGCGGGGCCTCCGCACAGATACGCAGTATTTT.